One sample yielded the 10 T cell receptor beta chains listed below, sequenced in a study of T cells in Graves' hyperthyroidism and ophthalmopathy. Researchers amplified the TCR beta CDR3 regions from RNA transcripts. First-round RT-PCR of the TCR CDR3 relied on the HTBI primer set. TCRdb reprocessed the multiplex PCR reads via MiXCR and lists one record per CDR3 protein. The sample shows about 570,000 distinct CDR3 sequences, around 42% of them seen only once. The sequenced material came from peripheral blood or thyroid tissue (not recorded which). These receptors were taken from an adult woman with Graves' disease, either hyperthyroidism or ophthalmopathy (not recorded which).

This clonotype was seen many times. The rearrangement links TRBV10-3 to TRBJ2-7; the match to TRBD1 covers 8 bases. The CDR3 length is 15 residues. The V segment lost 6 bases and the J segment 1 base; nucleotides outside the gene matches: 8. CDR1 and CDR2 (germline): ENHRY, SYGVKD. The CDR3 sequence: CAIRDTRGPSYEQYF. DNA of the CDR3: TGTGCCATCAGAGACACCAGGGGGCCTTCCTACGAGCAGTACTTC.

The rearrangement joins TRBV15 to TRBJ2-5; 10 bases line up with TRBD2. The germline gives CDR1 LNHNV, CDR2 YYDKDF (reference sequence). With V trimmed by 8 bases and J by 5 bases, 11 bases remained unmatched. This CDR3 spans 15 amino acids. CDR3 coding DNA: TGTGCCACCGGCAACTTAGCGGGAGGAGGGGAGACCCAGTACTTC. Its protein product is CATGNLAGGGETQYF. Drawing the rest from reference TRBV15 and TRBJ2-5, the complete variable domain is DAMVIQNPRYQVTQFGKPVTLSCSQTLNHNVMYWYQQKSSQAPKLLFHYYDKDFNNEADTPDNFQSRRPNTSFCFLDIRSPGLGDTAMYLCATGNLAGGGETQYFGPGTRLLVL.

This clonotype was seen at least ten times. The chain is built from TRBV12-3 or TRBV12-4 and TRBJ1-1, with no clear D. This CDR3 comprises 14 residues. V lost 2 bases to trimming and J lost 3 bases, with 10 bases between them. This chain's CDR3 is CASSLRSGYTEAFF. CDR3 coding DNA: TGTGCCAGCAGTTTACGATCGGGGTACACTGAAGCTTTCTTT.

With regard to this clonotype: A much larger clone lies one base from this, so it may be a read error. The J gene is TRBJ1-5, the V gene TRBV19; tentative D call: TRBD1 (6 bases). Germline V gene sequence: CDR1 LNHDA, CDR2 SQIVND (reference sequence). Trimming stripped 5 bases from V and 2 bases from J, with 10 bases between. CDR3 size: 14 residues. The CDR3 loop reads CASSGGAGNQPQHF. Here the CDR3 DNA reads TGTGCCAGTAGTGGGGGCGCGGGCAATCAGCCCCAGCATTTT.

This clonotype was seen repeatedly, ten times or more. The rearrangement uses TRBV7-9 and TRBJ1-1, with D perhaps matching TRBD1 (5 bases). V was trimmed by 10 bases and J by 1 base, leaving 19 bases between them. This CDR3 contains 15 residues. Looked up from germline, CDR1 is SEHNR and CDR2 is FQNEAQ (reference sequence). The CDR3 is CANPPGPGENTEAFF. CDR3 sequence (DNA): TGTGCCAACCCCCCGGGGCCGGGGGAGAACACTGAAGCTTTCTTT.

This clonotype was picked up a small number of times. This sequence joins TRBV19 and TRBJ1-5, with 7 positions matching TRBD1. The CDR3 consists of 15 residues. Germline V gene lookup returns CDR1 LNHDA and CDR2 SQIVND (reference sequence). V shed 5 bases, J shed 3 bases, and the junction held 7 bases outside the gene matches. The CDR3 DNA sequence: TGTGCCAGTAGTCTTACAGGGGTCGACAATCAGCCCCAGCATTTT. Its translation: CASSLTGVDNQPQHF. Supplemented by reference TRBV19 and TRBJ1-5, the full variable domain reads DGGITQSPKYLFRKEGQNVTLSCEQNLNHDAMYWYRQDPGQGLRLIYYSQIVNDFQKGDIAEGYSVSREKKESFPLTVTSAQKNPTAFYLCASSLTGVDNQPQHFGDGTRLSIL.

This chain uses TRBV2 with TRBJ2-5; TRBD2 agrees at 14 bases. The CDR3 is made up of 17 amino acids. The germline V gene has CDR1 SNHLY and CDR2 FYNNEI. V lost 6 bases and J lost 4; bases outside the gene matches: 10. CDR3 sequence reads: CASRYRLGLAGAETQYF. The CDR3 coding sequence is TGTGCCAGCAGGTACCGCTTGGGACTAGCGGGAGCAGAGACCCAGTACTTC.

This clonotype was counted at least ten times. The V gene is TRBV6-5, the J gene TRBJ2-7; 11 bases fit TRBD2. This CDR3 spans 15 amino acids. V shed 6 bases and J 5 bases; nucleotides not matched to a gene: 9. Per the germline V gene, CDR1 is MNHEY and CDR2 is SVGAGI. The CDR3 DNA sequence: TGTGCCAGCAGCACATCGACTAGCGGGAACCACGAGCAGTACTTC. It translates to CASSTSTSGNHEQYF.

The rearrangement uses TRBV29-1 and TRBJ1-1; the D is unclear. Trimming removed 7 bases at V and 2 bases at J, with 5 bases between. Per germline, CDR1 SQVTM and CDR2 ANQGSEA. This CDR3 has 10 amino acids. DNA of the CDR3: TGCAGCGCAAAAAACACTGAAGCTTTCTTT. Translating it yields CSAKNTEAFF.

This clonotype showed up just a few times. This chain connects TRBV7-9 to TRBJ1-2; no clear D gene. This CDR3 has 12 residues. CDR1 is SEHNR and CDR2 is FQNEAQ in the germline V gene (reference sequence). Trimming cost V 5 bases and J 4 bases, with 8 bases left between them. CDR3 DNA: TGTGCCAGCAGCCGGGAACTCTATGGCTACACCTTC. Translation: CASSRELYGYTF.